This TCR beta chain is drawn from a study of CD8+ T cells in alopecia areata. Overall study results and limits: Tofacitinib significantly brought down scalp clonality and expanded CD8+ clones among top 100. Persistence during tofacitinib was seen for many expanded lesional clones in scalp and blood.

Extracted from the samples, RNA was reverse transcribed into cDNA to serve as the sequencing template. Repertoires were generated with immunoSEQ multiplex PCR, while TCRdb's copy carries only in-frame clones and drops some. The sample yields 150,000 to 200,000 clones, less than 70% seen once. Treatment: oral pan-JAK inhibitor, 5-10 mg twice daily. Sorting from PBMCs produced CD4+ and CD8+ T cells. Note on this clone: The antigen is not known.

Sequences were derived from CD4+ T cells sorted from blood, sampled at week 24, from a patient treated with tofacitinib. This TCR was recovered from a human donor with alopecia areata.

CDR3 bases: TGTGCCAGCAGCCAAGACAGGCTTAGCGGGGGGAGAACAGATACGCAGTATTTT. Translating gives CASSQDRLSGGRTDTQYF. The J gene is TRBJ2-3, the V gene TRBV4-2; 10 positions agree with TRBD2. The CDR3 runs to 18 residues. Germline trimming cut 0 bases from V and 3 bases from J; bases unmatched to any gene: 9. In germline, CDR1 is LGHNA, CDR2 YNFKEQ.